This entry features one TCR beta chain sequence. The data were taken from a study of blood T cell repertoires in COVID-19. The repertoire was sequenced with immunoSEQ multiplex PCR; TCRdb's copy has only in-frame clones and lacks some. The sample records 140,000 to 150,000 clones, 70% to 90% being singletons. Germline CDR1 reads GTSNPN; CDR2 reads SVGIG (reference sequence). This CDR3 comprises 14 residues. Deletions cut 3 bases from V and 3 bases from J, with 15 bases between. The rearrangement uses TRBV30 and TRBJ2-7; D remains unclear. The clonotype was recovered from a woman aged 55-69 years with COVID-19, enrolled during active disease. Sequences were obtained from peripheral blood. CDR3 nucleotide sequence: TGTGCCTGGAGATACAGCAGCACCAACTACGAGCAGTACTTC. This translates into CAWRYSSTNYEQYF.